Listed here is a single T cell receptor (beta chain). Methods used by the authors: Estimated nucleated cell counts came from reference gene primer amplification. Generated by immunoSEQ multiplex PCR, the TCRdb table keeps only in-frame clones and is missing some. Clone size and the V and J calls come from that table; the DNA yielded D and trimming. The sample consists of approximately 110,000 clones, 60% to 80% of them appearing once. These data come from a study of blood T cell repertoires in COVID-19. Study at large: Both acute and convalescent COVID-19 samples were obtained from the United States, Italy and Spain.

CDR1 and CDR2 (germline): SGDLS, YYNGEE. Unmatched junction bases numbered 2, after V lost 3 bases and J lost 3 bases. The CDR3 spans 13 residues. The clonotype originates from an older man with COVID-19, enrolled during active disease. Sample: peripheral blood. The chain uses TRBV9 and TRBJ1-2, with TRBD1 matching over 7 bases. CDR3 nucleotides: TGTGCCAGCAGCGGAGGGACAGACTATGGCTACACCTTC. This codes for CASSGGTDYGYTF.